The present TCR beta chain was sequenced within a study of radiation and T cells in renal cell carcinoma. V shed 6 bases and J 4 bases; nucleotides not matched to a gene: 14. The CDR3 consists of 16 residues. Germline CDR1 and CDR2: LNHDA and SQIVND (reference sequence). The treatment was: treatment-naive control, cytoreductive nephrectomy. TCRdb keeps only in-frame clones here, not all; method: immunoSEQ multiplex PCR. The sample holds about 14,000 clones, approximately 53% seen once. The TCR was taken from a man aged 45-60 years with renal cell carcinoma. This chain uses TRBV19 with TRBJ2-7; 8 nucleotides align to TRBD1. Sequencing was performed on tumor tissue, taken from a patient whose treatment was nephrectomy without radiotherapy. CDR3 region: CASSPGGTGPLYEQYF. The CDR3 coding sequence is TGTGCCAGTAGCCCTGGGGGGACAGGTCCTCTGTACGAGCAGTACTTC.